This TCR beta chain was captured in a study of shared clonotypes between healthy human individuals. Study background: There were three CD4 naive, three CD4 memory, two CD8 naive and one CD8 memory plates per donor.

The CDR3 covers 14 residues. Germline V lookup: CDR1 MDHEN, CDR2 SYDVKM. Trimming stripped 6 bases from V and 2 bases from J, with 14 bases between. Clones were read by immunoSEQ multiplex PCR, and TCRdb kept only the in-frame ones, dropping some. The sample contains under 2.5 million clones, just under 95% of which appear only once. This rearrangement joins TRBV28 to TRBJ2-7, with D perhaps TRBD1 (5 bases). This TCR was sampled from a man younger than 35 in good health. Some clones in this sample may be carry-over from other donors' samples. Sequencing input: naive CD4+ T cells from PBMCs. This sample's subset: CD45RA+ positively selected. The CDR3 spells CASSLTDSAYEQYF. The CDR3 nucleotides read TGTGCCAGCAGCTTAACTGACAGCGCCTACGAGCAGTACTTC.